These T cell receptor beta chains were read from a single sample in a study of shared clonotypes between healthy human individuals. Sequencing was performed with immunoSEQ multiplex PCR; in TCRdb, only in-frame clones are kept and a portion is missing. Of around 600,000 clones listed, approximately 95% were seen once; the top ten hold about 0.11%. Source material: naive CD8+ T cells sorted from blood. These receptor sequences come from a woman in her 30s in good health. Both conserved end residues are part of each CDR3. The D gene is left open where the match is weak. Part of the rows lack a size; the others show once, few, many or a class for expanded clones.

TRBD2	TRBV11-2	once	TRBJ2-1	CASSLDPGGSISYNEQFF	TGTGCCAGCAGCTTAGACCCCGGCGGGAGTATTAGCTACAATGAGCAGTTCTTC
TRBD2	TRBV27	.	TRBJ2-1	CASSFRRELHEQFF	TGTGCCAGCAGTTTTAGGCGGGAGCTCCATGAGCAGTTCTTC
.	TRBV28	.	TRBJ2-4	CASSLNVIVPDIQYF	TGTGCCAGCAGTTTGAATGTTATCGTTCCGGACATTCAGTACTTC
.	TRBV19	.	TRBJ2-1	CASSTLYGYNEQFF	TGTGCCAGTAGTACCCTCTACGGGTACAATGAGCAGTTCTTC
TRBD2	TRBV5-6	.	TRBJ2-1	CASSSGLVNEQFF	TGTGCCAGCAGCTCGGGACTAGTAAATGAGCAGTTCTTC
TRBD2	TRBV5-8	.	TRBJ2-3	CASTPGLVRDTQYF	TGTGCCAGCACCCCGGGACTAGTTCGGGATACGCAGTATTTT
.	TRBV30	.	TRBJ2-1	CASNEQFF	TGTGCCTCCAATGAGCAGTTCTTC
TRBD2	TRBV2	.	TRBJ2-7	CASRVTSGALYEQYF	TGTGCCAGCAGAGTAACTAGCGGGGCGTTATACGAGCAGTACTTC
TRBD2	TRBV5-4	.	TRBJ2-7	CASSLSLADYEQYF	TGTGCCAGCAGCTTGAGTCTAGCGGATTACGAGCAGTACTTC
TRBD1	TRBV7-6	.	TRBJ2-5	CASSLTGAVGETQYF	TGTGCCAGCAGCTTAACAGGGGCGGTGGGAGAGACCCAGTACTTC
TRBD1	TRBV5-5	.	TRBJ2-7	CASSPTGLAYEQYF	TGTGCCAGCAGCCCGACAGGGCTTGCCTACGAGCAGTACTTC
TRBD2	TRBV9	.	TRBJ2-7	CASSVVWEGEQYF	TGTGCCAGCAGCGTAGTTTGGGAGGGCGAGCAGTACTTC
.	TRBV7-9	.	TRBJ2-7	CASSLVGTTYEQYF	TGTGCCAGCAGCTTAGTTGGGACAACCTACGAGCAGTACTTC
.	TRBV29-1	.	TRBJ2-1	CSGTASGQFF	TGCAGCGGCACTGCTTCGGGGCAGTTCTTC
.	TRBV4-2	.	TRBJ1-3	CASSQDQWYSGNTIYF	TGTGCCAGCAGCCAAGATCAGTGGTACTCTGGAAACACCATATATTTT
.	TRBV30	.	TRBJ1-1	CAWSVVRGSEAFF	TGTGCCTGGAGTGTAGTCCGGGGGTCTGAAGCTTTCTTT
TRBD1	TRBV7-9	.	TRBJ2-7	CASTEDRGPGQDEQYF	TGTGCCAGCACCGAGGACAGGGGGCCGGGTCAGGACGAGCAGTACTTC
TRBD2	TRBV28	.	TRBJ2-2	CASSSGLGIGELFF	TGTGCCAGCAGCTCGGGACTAGGTATCGGGGAGCTGTTTTTT
.	TRBV29-1	.	TRBJ2-1	CSVERGIYNEQFF	TGCAGCGTTGAACGAGGAATCTACAATGAGCAGTTCTTC
TRBD2	TRBV7-2	.	TRBJ2-1	CASSLAPLAGGIGNEQFF	TGTGCCAGCAGCTTAGCCCCTCTAGCGGGAGGTATTGGGAATGAGCAGTTCTTC
.	TRBV4-1	once	TRBJ2-5	CASSQGGEEGETQYF	TGCGCCAGCAGCCAAGGGGGGGAGGAGGGAGAGACCCAGTACTTC
TRBD1	TRBV5-6	.	TRBJ1-2	CASSPGQGERYTF	TGTGCCAGCAGCCCGGGACAGGGAGAACGCTACACCTTC
.	TRBV28	.	TRBJ1-3	CASSYSGNTIYF	TGTGCCAGCAGTTACAGTGGAAACACCATATATTTT
.	TRBV28	.	TRBJ1-1	CASSFHTEAFF	TGTGCCAGCAGTTTCCATACTGAAGCTTTCTTT
.	TRBV19	.	TRBJ1-2	CASTRFGDYGYTF	TGTGCCAGTACCCGATTCGGGGACTATGGCTACACCTTC
TRBD2	TRBV19	.	TRBJ2-1	CASSISSGRSYNEQFF	TGTGCCAGTAGTATATCTAGCGGGAGATCCTACAATGAGCAGTTCTTC
TRBD2	TRBV11-2	.	TRBJ2-7	CASSLEAGREGEQYF	TGTGCCAGCAGCTTAGAAGCAGGCAGGGAGGGCGAGCAGTACTTC
TRBD2	TRBV5-5	.	TRBJ2-7	CASSVGLAGYEQYF	TGTGCCAGCAGTGTGGGACTAGCGGGATACGAGCAGTACTTC
.	TRBV5-8	.	TRBJ1-2	CASSLAHGTSNYGYTF	TGTGCCAGCAGCTTGGCCCACGGGACCTCAAACTATGGCTACACCTTC
.	TRBV9	.	TRBJ2-4	CASSSGENIQYF	TGTGCCAGCAGTTCAGGGGAAAACATTCAGTACTTC
.	TRBV28	once	TRBJ2-1	CASSFSEGEQFF	TGTGCCAGCAGTTTCTCCGAGGGTGAGCAGTTCTTC
TRBD1	TRBV27	.	TRBJ1-1	CASSLRGLGTEAFF	TGTGCCAGCAGTTTAAGGGGGCTAGGGACTGAAGCTTTCTTT
.	TRBV10-1	.	TRBJ1-1	CASSESNPTEAFF	TGCGCCAGCAGTGAGTCGAATCCCACTGAAGCTTTCTTT
.	TRBV27	.	TRBJ2-7	CASSLDRSPSYEQYF	TGTGCCAGCAGTTTAGACAGGAGCCCCTCCTACGAGCAGTACTTC
.	TRBV7-6	.	TRBJ2-6	CASSLLGANVLTF	TGTGCCAGCAGCTTACTTGGGGCCAACGTCCTGACTTTC
.	TRBV5-4	once	TRBJ2-7	CASSQISSPHEQYF	TGTGCCAGCAGCCAAATCTCTAGTCCCCACGAGCAGTACTTC
.	TRBV30	.	TRBJ2-3	CAWSVLGASADTQYF	TGTGCCTGGAGTGTACTAGGGGCGAGCGCAGATACGCAGTATTTT
.	TRBV27	.	TRBJ1-2	CASSLGAGFLYGYTF	TGTGCCAGCAGTTTAGGGGCAGGGTTTCTCTATGGCTACACCTTC
TRBD2	TRBV9	once	TRBJ2-3	CASSVVPVAGEGTDTQYF	TGTGCCAGCAGCGTAGTACCAGTAGCGGGAGAGGGTACAGATACGCAGTATTTT
.	TRBV6-6	.	TRBJ2-7	CASKATGEQYF	TGTGCCAGCAAGGCTACAGGGGAGCAGTACTTC
TRBD1	TRBV7-9	.	TRBJ2-7	CASSLGQGVRYEQYF	TGTGCCAGCAGCTTAGGACAGGGGGTGAGGTACGAGCAGTACTTC
.	TRBV27	once	TRBJ2-1	CASNQGGYNEQFF	TGTGCCAGCAACCAGGGAGGTTACAATGAGCAGTTCTTC
TRBD1	TRBV27	.	TRBJ2-7	CASSIQGALTYEQYF	TGTGCCAGCAGTATCCAGGGGGCCCTAACCTACGAGCAGTACTTC
.	TRBV5-4	.	TRBJ2-7	CASSFQTYEQYF	TGTGCCAGCAGCTTCCAAACCTACGAGCAGTACTTC
.	TRBV4-1	.	TRBJ1-4	CASSPGWGGSGINEKLFF	TGCGCCAGCAGCCCAGGTTGGGGGGGATCGGGCATTAATGAAAAACTGTTTTTT
TRBD2	TRBV7-2	.	TRBJ2-1	CASMPGTSGNNEQFF	TGTGCCAGCATGCCCGGGACTAGCGGTAACAATGAGCAGTTCTTC
.	TRBV6-6	.	TRBJ1-2	CASSHPQDGRYGYTF	TGTGCCAGCAGTCACCCGCAAGATGGTCGGTATGGCTACACCTTC
TRBD1	TRBV2	.	TRBJ1-1	CASNLRDRHMNTEAFF	TGTGCCAGCAATTTGAGGGACAGGCACATGAACACTGAAGCTTTCTTT
TRBD1	TRBV28	.	TRBJ1-5	CASSLGTGVGQPQHF	TGTGCCAGCAGTTTAGGTACAGGGGTGGGACAGCCCCAGCATTTT
TRBD2	TRBV7-9	.	TRBJ2-5	CASSVLSLAAQETQYF	TGTGCCAGCAGCGTTTTATCCCTAGCGGCCCAAGAGACCCAGTACTTC
.	TRBV11-2	once	TRBJ2-7	CASSFFKSYEQYF	TGTGCCAGCAGCTTCTTTAAAAGTTACGAGCAGTACTTC
.	TRBV7-2	.	TRBJ2-2	CASNWDGTGELFF	TGTGCCAGCAATTGGGACGGAACCGGGGAGCTGTTTTTT
TRBD1	TRBV6-6	once	TRBJ1-3	CASSPGGGNTIYF	TGTGCCAGCAGTCCAGGGGGAGGAAACACCATATATTTT
.	TRBV27	.	TRBJ2-3	CASSLWGSTDTQYF	TGTGCCAGCAGTTTGTGGGGTAGCACAGATACGCAGTATTTT